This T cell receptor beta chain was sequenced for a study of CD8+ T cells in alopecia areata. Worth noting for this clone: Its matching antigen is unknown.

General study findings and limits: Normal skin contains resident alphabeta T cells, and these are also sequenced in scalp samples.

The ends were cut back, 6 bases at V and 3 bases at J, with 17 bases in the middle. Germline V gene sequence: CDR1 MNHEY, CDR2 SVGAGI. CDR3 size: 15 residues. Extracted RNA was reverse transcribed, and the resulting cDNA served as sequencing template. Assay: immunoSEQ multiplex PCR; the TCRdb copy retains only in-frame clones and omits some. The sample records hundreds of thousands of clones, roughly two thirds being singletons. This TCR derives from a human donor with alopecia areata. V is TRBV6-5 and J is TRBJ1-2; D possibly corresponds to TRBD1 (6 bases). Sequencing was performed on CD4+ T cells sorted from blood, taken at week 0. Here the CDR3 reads CASRRAGDRDYGYTF. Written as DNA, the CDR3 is TGTGCCAGCAGGAGAGCAGGGGATAGAGACTATGGCTACACCTTC.